The next 8 T cell receptor beta chains were all read from a single sample in a study of beta chain features in type 1 diabetes. Study-wide points: When Type 1 diabetes patients were examined, their TCRB CDR3s proved moderately but significantly shorter in all four CD4+ subsets.

The antigens of these receptors remain unknown. The whole isolated RNA underwent reverse transcription, so sequencing captured expressed TCRB transcripts. The table came from immunoSEQ multiplex PCR; TCRdb's copy has only in-frame clones and leaves some out. Among some 360,000 clones listed, 9.6% were seen once. What was sequenced was central memory CD4+ T cells from blood. The origin of the receptors is a man aged 25-40 years with type 1 diabetes.

This clone was detected only a few times. V and J are TRBV28 and TRBJ2-7; TRBD2 agrees at 10 bases. V lost 5 bases to trimming and J lost 2 bases; unmatched junction nucleotides: 9. Germline lookup yields CDR1 MDHEN and CDR2 SYDVKM. The CDR3 runs 16 residues. CDR3 coding DNA: TGTGCCAGCAGTCGCCGACTAGCGGGTCGTCCCTACGAGCAGTACTTC. The encoded protein is CASSRRLAGRPYEQYF.

In this sample, this clone turned up a few times. V is TRBV6-6 and J is TRBJ2-7; TRBD2 matches 7 bases. V lost 8 bases to trimming and J lost 4 bases; unmatched junction nucleotides: 2. Germline loops: CDR1 MNHNY, CDR2 SVGAGI (reference sequence). CDR3 length: 11 amino acids. For the CDR3, the DNA is TGTGCCAGCGGGGGGGGATACGAGCAGTACTTC. Its protein product is CASGGGYEQYF.

This clone was detected only a few times. J is TRBJ2-2 and V is TRBV7-9; D gene ambiguous. Trimming took 2 bases from V and 0 from J, leaving 4 bases between them. The CDR3 consists of 14 residues. Germline CDR1 SEHNR, CDR2 FQNEAQ (reference sequence). CDR3 protein: CASSLLANTGELFF. The CDR3 coding sequence is TGTGCCAGCAGCTTATTGGCGAACACCGGGGAGCTGTTTTTT.

The chain combines TRBV28 with TRBJ2-1, with a tentative D call TRBD2 (7 bases). Germline CDR1 is MDHEN and CDR2 is SYDVKM. V was cut by 11 bases and J by 4 bases, with 18 bases left in between. This CDR3 region has 14 residues. CDR3 DNA: TGTGCCGGGGCGGGGGCAGGTAGTTACAATGAGCAGTTCTTC. The encoded protein is CAGAGAGSYNEQFF.

This sequence joins TRBV4-1 and TRBJ2-1; D is unclear. The ends were cut back, 1 base at V and 0 bases at J, with 10 bases in the middle. CDR1 MGHRA and CDR2 YSYEKL come from the germline V gene. CDR3 length equals 16 residues. The CDR3 bases are TGCGCCAGCAGCCAAGTTACCCCTAGCTCCTACAATGAGCAGTTCTTC. Residues: CASSQVTPSSYNEQFF.

The sample holds a few counts of this clone. The DNA for the CDR3 is TGTGCCAGCATGAAGGCTACCGCCGGCACCGGGGAGCTGTTTTTT. This encodes CASMKATAGTGELFF. This chain connects TRBV9 to TRBJ2-2, with D hard to call. V lost 6 bases and J 4 bases, leaving 16 bases between the germline ends. In germline, CDR1 is SGDLS, CDR2 YYNGEE. The CDR3 sequence is 15 residues long.

There are a few counts of this clone. This sequence joins TRBV6-6 and TRBJ2-3; the match to TRBD1 covers 8 bases. The germline V gene encodes CDR1 MNHNY and CDR2 SVGAGI (reference sequence). CDR3 length equals 16 residues. J was trimmed by 2 bases and V by 4 bases; bases with no gene match: 8. The CDR3 nucleotides read TGTGCCAGCAGTTCCCATATGACAGGGGCCACAGATACGCAGTATTTT. Residues: CASSSHMTGATDTQYF.

This clone showed up just a few times. CDR3 bases: TGTGCCAGCAGCGAGGGAGGACAGGGTCAAAACTATGGCTACACCTTC. This translates into CASSEGGQGQNYGYTF. V usage is TRBV9 and J usage is TRBJ1-2; 8 bases are shared with TRBD1. The CDR3 runs 16 residues. J was trimmed by 2 bases and V by 3 bases; bases with no gene match: 9. Germline CDR1 is SGDLS and CDR2 is YYNGEE. Full variable domain (outside the CDR3, taken from reference TRBV9 and TRBJ1-2): DSGVTQTPKHLITATGQRVTLRCSPRSGDLSVYWYQQSLDQGLQFLIQYYNGEERAKGNILERFSAQQFPDLHSELNLSSLELGDSALYFCASSEGGQGQNYGYTFGSGTRLTVV.